Each of the 22 T cell receptor beta chains below was sequenced from the same sample in a study of CD8+ T cells in alopecia areata. RNA extraction and reverse transcription yielded cDNA as sequencing template. Assay used: immunoSEQ multiplex PCR; TCRdb lists only in-frame clones, some missing. The profile shows about 110,000 clones, 59% of them singletons. Sample: CD8+ T cells sorted from blood. The origin of the receptors is a human donor in good health.

V is TRBV29-1 and J is TRBJ1-2; no definite D call. Germline-derived CDR1 and CDR2 are SQVTM and ANQGSEA. The CDR3 has 14 amino acids. Between the trimmed V and J ends, which lost 0 bases and 5 bases, there was a span of 13 bases. The CDR3 bases are TGCAGCGTTGAAGATCAGGAGGAGCCGTATGGCTACACCTTC. Its protein product is CSVEDQEEPYGYTF.

V and J are TRBV13 and TRBJ1-2, with TRBD1 matching 9 bases. This CDR3 has 16 residues. V lost 4 bases, J lost 1 base, and 7 bases stayed unmatched. CDR1 and CDR2 from the germline V gene are PRHDT and FYEKMQ (reference sequence). The chain's CDR3 is CASSSILGQGNYGYTF. The CDR3 DNA reads as TGTGCCAGCAGCTCAATCCTGGGACAGGGTAACTATGGCTACACCTTC.

V and J are TRBV5-6 and TRBJ1-2; D unclear. CDR3 length equals 13 residues. CDR1 SGHDT and CDR2 YYEEEE come from the germline V gene. V lost 3 bases to trimming and J lost 4 bases, with 10 bases between them. The DNA for the CDR3 is TGTGCCAGCAGCTACTCAGAGGTCTATGGCTACACCTTC. As protein: CASSYSEVYGYTF. The full variable domain, completed using reference TRBV5-6 and TRBJ1-2, is DAGVTQSPTHLIKTRGQQVTLRCSPKSGHDTVSWYQQALGQGPQFIFQYYEEEERQRGNFPDRFSGHQFPNYSSELNVNALLLGDSALYLCASSYSEVYGYTFGSGTRLTVV.

This chain connects TRBV7-9 to TRBJ2-1; D possibly uses TRBD1 or TRBD2 (5 bases each). This CDR3 comprises 16 residues. The V end was cut by 0 bases, the J end by 2 bases, with 11 bases between. Germline-derived CDR1 and CDR2 are SEHNR and FQNEAQ (reference sequence). The CDR3 region is CASSLAEGPTYNEQFF. The CDR3 region has the DNA TGTGCCAGCAGCTTAGCTGAGGGGCCGACCTACAATGAGCAGTTCTTC.

This clone was recorded a few times. This sequence joins TRBV19 and TRBJ1-5, with TRBD1 matching 7 bases. The CDR3 length is 14 residues. The ends lost 4 bases at V and 7 bases at J; junction bases unmatched: 7. From germline, CDR1 is LNHDA and CDR2 SQIVND (reference sequence). The chain's CDR3 is CASSKGYRGQPQHF. The CDR3 bases are TGTGCCAGTAGTAAAGGATACAGGGGACAGCCCCAGCATTTT.

The V call is TRBV30, the J call TRBJ2-7; D gene uncertain. The CDR3 sequence is 13 residues long. V lost 1 base, J lost 3 bases, and 10 bases lay in between. Germline CDR1 GTSNPN, CDR2 SVGIG (reference sequence). Here the CDR3 DNA reads TGTGCCTGGAGTGAGGCCATATACTACGAGCAGTACTTC. Protein product: CAWSEAIYYEQYF.

The chain joins TRBV7-9 to TRBJ2-1; 8 bases are shared with TRBD2. Germline CDR1 is SEHNR and CDR2 is FQNEAQ (reference sequence). This CDR3 has 14 residues. Germline trimming cut 1 base from V and 9 bases from J; bases unmatched to any gene: 5. As DNA, the CDR3 is TGTGCCAGCAGCTTAGTGGGACTAGTCCCTGAGCAGTTCTTC. This gives the protein CASSLVGLVPEQFF.

The chain combines TRBV30 with TRBJ1-5, with TRBD1 identical over 7 bases. V lost 4 bases to trimming and J lost 4 bases; unmatched junction nucleotides: 7. The germline V gene has CDR1 GTSNPN and CDR2 SVGIG (reference sequence). The CDR3 spans 14 residues. The CDR3 coding sequence is TGTGCCTGGAACGAGGGGACAGAGAATCAGCCCCAGCATTTT. It yields the protein CAWNEGTENQPQHF.

This chain joins TRBV5-1 and TRBJ2-1; D gene unclear. Germline lookup yields CDR1 SGHRS and CDR2 YFSETQ. V lost 5 bases and J lost 9, with 24 bases in between. This CDR3 is built from 16 residues. The CDR3 nucleotides are TGCGCCAGCAGATACCCCGCCGGCGGCCGATGGGGTGAGCAGTTCTTC. This codes for CASRYPAGGRWGEQFF.

The V call is TRBV30, the J call TRBJ2-5; D assignment may be TRBD1 or TRBD2 (5 bases each). Matching the DNA end better, TRBJ2-7 makes the J call doubtful. CDR3 length: 14 residues. Germline V gene sequence: CDR1 GTSNPN, CDR2 SVGIG (reference sequence). The CDR3, as DNA: TGTGCCTGGAGGCTCGAGGGGAAGACCTACGAGCAGTACTTC. Translating gives CAWRLEGKTYEQYF.

The genes are TRBV5-6 and TRBJ2-7; D uncertain. The CDR3 is 14 amino acids. Germline values: CDR1 SGHDT, CDR2 YYEEEE. Trimming took off 2 bases at V and 3 bases at J, with 12 bases between the two ends. The CDR3 nucleotides are TGTGCCAGCAGCTTCGTCGAGACTCACTACGAGCAGTACTTC. It yields the protein CASSFVETHYEQYF.

This chain uses TRBV19 with TRBJ1-1; TRBD1 agrees at 8 bases. The V and J ends lost 4 bases and 1 base, in that order; junction bases with no gene match: 2. The length of the CDR3 is 14 residues. CDR1 and CDR2 (germline): LNHDA, SQIVND (reference sequence). The CDR3 DNA reads TGTGCCAGTAGTAGAGGGACAGGGAACACTGAAGCTTTCTTT. It is translated as CASSRGTGNTEAFF.

The rearrangement links TRBV7-2 to TRBJ2-7; D gene uncertain. This CDR3 spans 10 amino acids. Germline lookup yields CDR1 SGHTA and CDR2 FQGNSA. V lost 5 bases, J lost 5 bases, and 4 bases lay in between. The CDR3 protein is CASSPNEQYF. CDR3 bases: TGTGCCAGCAGCCCCAACGAGCAGTACTTC. The full variable domain, rest sourced from reference TRBV7-2 and TRBJ2-7, is GAGVSQSPSNKVTEKGKDVELRCDPISGHTALYWYRQSLGQGLEFLIYFQGNSAPDKSGLPSDRFSAERTGGSVSTLTIQRTQQEDSAVYLCASSPNEQYFGPGTRLTVT.

V and J are TRBV11-2 and TRBJ1-4; a possible D gene is TRBD1 (6 bases). The CDR3 totals 12 residues. Trimming removed 4 bases from V and 15 bases from J, with 15 bases in between. From germline, CDR1 is SGHAT and CDR2 FQNNGV. Here the CDR3 DNA reads TGTGCCAGCAGCTCCGTGGGCAGGGGATTGTTTTTT. Its protein product is CASSSVGRGLFF.

The chain uses TRBV29-1 and TRBJ2-7, with D uncertain. The CDR3 is 15 amino acids. V was trimmed by 5 bases and J by 4 bases, leaving 21 bases between them. Germline CDR1 SQVTM, CDR2 ANQGSEA. Here the CDR3 reads CSVLAPGPSVYEQYF. In DNA form, the CDR3 reads TGCAGCGTTTTGGCTCCCGGACCCTCCGTTTACGAGCAGTACTTC.

This chain connects TRBV7-2 to TRBJ2-7; D is uncertain. Trimming stripped 1 base from V and 4 bases from J, with 14 bases between. The CDR3 covers 15 residues. Germline lookup yields CDR1 SGHTA and CDR2 FQGNSA. The CDR3 spells CASSLGDRVQYEQYF. The CDR3 region has the DNA TGTGCCAGCAGCTTAGGAGACCGGGTGCAATACGAGCAGTACTTC.

The V gene is TRBV19, the J gene TRBJ2-7; 7 bases fit TRBD1. Germline values: CDR1 LNHDA, CDR2 SQIVND (reference sequence). The CDR3 spans 13 residues. Trimming cost V 4 bases and J 3 bases; bases outside gene matches: 3. The CDR3 DNA follows: TGTGCCAGTAGTAGCCGGGACAGCTACGAGCAGTACTTC. Translation: CASSSRDSYEQYF.

The chain joins TRBV29-1 to TRBJ1-2, with 7 bases lining up with TRBD1. The CDR3 has 15 residues. CDR1 and CDR2 from the germline V gene are SQVTM and ANQGSEA. The ends lost 3 bases at V and 8 bases at J; junction bases unmatched: 15. CDR3 protein: CSVDPNGRGGSGYTF. Here the CDR3 DNA reads TGCAGCGTTGATCCCAACGGGAGAGGGGGCTCAGGCTACACCTTC.

The chain recombines TRBV28 with TRBJ2-7; 9 positions match TRBD1. The CDR3 is 15 residues long. The V and J ends lost 6 bases and 5 bases, in that order; junction bases with no gene match: 11. Germline-derived CDR1 and CDR2 are MDHEN and SYDVKM. The CDR3 reads CASSASGTGSDEQYF. The CDR3 DNA sequence: TGTGCCAGCAGCGCCTCCGGGACAGGGTCCGACGAGCAGTACTTC.

This chain joins TRBV29-1 and TRBJ2-1; D gene unclear. The CDR3 extends over 13 amino acids. Deletions cut 7 bases from V and 8 bases from J, with 18 bases between. Germline V lookup: CDR1 SQVTM, CDR2 ANQGSEA. The CDR3: CSAHSPAEHEQFF. In DNA form, the CDR3 reads TGCAGCGCCCATTCGCCCGCGGAGCATGAGCAGTTCTTC.

The gene calls are TRBV27 and TRBJ2-5, with 8 bases that match TRBD2. Germline CDR1 is MNHEY and CDR2 is SMNVEV (reference sequence). The CDR3 contains 15 residues. The J segment lost 0 bases and the V segment lost 6 bases, leaving 6 bases of the junction unmatched. The DNA for the CDR3 is TGTGCCAGCAGGGAAGCGGGGGCATACCAAGAGACCCAGTACTTC. It specifies CASREAGAYQETQYF.

This clone came up a few times. The rearrangement joins TRBV9 to TRBJ2-3, with D perhaps assigned TRBD1 or TRBD2 (5 bases each). CDR1 and CDR2 from the germline V gene are SGDLS and YYNGEE. This CDR3 has 13 amino acids. With 4 bases removed from V and 6 bases from J, the gap between germline ends came to 12 bases. CDR3 bases: TGTGCCAGCAGCCCCTCCGGGGCGGATACGCAGTATTTT. Translation gives CASSPSGADTQYF. The variable domain in full, completed from reference TRBV9 and TRBJ2-3, reads DSGVTQTPKHLITATGQRVTLRCSPRSGDLSVYWYQQSLDQGLQFLIQYYNGEERAKGNILERFSAQQFPDLHSELNLSSLELGDSALYFCASSPSGADTQYFGPGTRLTVL.